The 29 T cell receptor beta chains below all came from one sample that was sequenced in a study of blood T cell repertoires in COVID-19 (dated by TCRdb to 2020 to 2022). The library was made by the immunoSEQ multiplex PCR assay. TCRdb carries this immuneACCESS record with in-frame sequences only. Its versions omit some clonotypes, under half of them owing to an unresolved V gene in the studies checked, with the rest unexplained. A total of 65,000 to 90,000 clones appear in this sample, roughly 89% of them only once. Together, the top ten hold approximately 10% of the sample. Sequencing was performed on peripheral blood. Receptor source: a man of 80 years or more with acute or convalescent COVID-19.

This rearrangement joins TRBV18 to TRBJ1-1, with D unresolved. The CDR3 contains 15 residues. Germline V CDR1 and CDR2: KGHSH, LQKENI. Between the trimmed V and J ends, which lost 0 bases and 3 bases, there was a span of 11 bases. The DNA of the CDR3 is TGTGCCAGCTCACCACCGATGCGCCAGGACACTGAAGCTTTCTTT. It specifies CASSPPMRQDTEAFF.

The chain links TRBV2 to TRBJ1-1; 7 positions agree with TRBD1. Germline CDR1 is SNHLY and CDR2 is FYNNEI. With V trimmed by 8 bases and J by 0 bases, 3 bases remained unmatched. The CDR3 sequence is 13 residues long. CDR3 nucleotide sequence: TGTGCCAGCCGACAGGGATTGAACACTGAAGCTTTCTTT. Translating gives CASRQGLNTEAFF.

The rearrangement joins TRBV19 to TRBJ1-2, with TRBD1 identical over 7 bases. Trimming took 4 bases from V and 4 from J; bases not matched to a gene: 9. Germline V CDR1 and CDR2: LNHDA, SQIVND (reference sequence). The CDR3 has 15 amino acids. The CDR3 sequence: CASSTPRGGVYGYTF. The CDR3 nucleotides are TGTGCCAGTAGTACCCCCCGAGGGGGCGTCTATGGCTACACCTTC.

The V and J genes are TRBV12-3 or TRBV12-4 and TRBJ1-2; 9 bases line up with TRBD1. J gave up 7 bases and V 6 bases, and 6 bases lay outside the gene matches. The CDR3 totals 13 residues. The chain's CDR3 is CASSRDRAAGYTF. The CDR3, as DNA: TGTGCCAGCAGCCGGGACAGGGCGGCTGGCTACACCTTC.

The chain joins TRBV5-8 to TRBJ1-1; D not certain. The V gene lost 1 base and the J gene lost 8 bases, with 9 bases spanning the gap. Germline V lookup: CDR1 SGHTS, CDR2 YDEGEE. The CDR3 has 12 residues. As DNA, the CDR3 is TGTGCCAGCAGCTTGAGGACTGGGGAAGCTTTCTTT. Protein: CASSLRTGEAFF.

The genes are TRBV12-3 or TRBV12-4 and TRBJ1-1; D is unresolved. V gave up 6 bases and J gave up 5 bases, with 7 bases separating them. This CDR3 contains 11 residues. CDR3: CASSSQTEAFF. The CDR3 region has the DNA TGTGCCAGCAGCTCTCAGACTGAAGCTTTCTTT.

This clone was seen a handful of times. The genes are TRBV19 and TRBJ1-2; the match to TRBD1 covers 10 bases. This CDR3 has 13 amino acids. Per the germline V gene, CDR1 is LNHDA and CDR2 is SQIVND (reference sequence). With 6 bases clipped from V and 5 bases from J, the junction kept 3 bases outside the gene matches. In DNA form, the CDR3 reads TGTGCCAGTAGGATGGGACAGGGGTATGGCTACACCTTC. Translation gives CASRMGQGYGYTF.

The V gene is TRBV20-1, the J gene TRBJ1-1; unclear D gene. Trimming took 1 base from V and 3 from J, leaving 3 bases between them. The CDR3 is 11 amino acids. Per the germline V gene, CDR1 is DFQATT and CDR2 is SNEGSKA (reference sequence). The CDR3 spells CSARADTEAFF. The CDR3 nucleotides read TGCAGTGCTAGAGCGGACACTGAAGCTTTCTTT.

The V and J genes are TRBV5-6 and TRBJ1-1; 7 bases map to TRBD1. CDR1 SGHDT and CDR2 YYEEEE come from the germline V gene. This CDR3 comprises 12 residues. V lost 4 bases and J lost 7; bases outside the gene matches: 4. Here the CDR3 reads CASSPRTGEAFF. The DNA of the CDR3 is TGTGCCAGCAGCCCCCGGACAGGTGAAGCTTTCTTT.

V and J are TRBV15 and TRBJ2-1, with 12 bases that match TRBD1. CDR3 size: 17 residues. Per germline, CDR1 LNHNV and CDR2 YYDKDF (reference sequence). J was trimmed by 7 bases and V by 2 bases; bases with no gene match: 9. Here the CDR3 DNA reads TGTGCCACCAGCAGACCCCCGGGACAGGGGGCGGAAAATGAGCAGTTCTTC. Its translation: CATSRPPGQGAENEQFF.

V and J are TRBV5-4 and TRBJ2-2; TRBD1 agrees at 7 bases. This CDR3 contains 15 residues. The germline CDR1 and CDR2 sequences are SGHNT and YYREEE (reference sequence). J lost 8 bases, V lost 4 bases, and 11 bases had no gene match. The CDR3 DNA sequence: TGTGCCAGCAGCCCGGGACAGTCGGAAGGAGGGGAGCTGTTTTTT. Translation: CASSPGQSEGGELFF. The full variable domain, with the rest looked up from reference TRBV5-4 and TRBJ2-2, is ETGVTQSPTHLIKTRGQQVTLRCSSQSGHNTVSWYQQALGQGPQFIFQYYREEENGRGNFPPRFSGLQFPNYSSELNVNALELDDSALYLCASSPGQSEGGELFFGEGSRLTVL.

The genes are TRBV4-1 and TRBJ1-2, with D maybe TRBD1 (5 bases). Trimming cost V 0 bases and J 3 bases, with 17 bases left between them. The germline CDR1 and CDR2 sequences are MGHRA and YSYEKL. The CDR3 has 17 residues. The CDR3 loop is CASSQEFYAGGYYGYTF. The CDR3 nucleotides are TGCGCCAGCAGCCAAGAATTCTACGCCGGGGGTTACTATGGCTACACCTTC.

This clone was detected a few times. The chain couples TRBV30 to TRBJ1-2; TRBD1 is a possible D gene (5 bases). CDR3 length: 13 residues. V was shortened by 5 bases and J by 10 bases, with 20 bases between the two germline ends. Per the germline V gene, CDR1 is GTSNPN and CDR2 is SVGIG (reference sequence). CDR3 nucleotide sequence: TGTGCCTGGTCTACCTATTATGGACAACTCTACACCTTC. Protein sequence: CAWSTYYGQLYTF.

CDR3 sequence reads: CASSESEADGYTF. In DNA, the CDR3 is TGTGCCAGCAGTGAATCCGAAGCCGATGGCTACACCTTC. This chain connects TRBV2 to TRBJ1-2; no firm D call. Germline-derived CDR1 and CDR2 are SNHLY and FYNNEI. This CDR3 has 13 residues. V shed 2 bases and J shed 6 bases, with 10 bases lying between them.

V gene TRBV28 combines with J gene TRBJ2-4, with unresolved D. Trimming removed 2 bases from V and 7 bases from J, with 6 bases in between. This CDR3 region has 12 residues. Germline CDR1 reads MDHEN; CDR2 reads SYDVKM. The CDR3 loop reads CASSLSRNIQYF. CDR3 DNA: TGTGCCAGCAGTTTAAGCCGGAACATTCAGTACTTC.

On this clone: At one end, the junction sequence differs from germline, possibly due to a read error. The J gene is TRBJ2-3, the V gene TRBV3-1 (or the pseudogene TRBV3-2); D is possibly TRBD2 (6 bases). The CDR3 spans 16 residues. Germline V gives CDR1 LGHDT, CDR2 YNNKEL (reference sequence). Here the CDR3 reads CASSKDPGVGTDTQYF. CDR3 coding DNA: TGTGCCAGCAGCAAAGACCCGGGGGTGGGCACAGATACGCAGTATTTT.

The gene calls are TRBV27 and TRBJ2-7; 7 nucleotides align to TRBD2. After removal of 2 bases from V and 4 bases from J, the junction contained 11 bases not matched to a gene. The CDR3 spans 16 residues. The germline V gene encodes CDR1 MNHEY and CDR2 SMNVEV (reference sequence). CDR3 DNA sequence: TGTGCCAGCAGTTTAAAGGTCGGCGGGAGCGGATACGAGCAGTACTTC. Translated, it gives CASSLKVGGSGYEQYF.

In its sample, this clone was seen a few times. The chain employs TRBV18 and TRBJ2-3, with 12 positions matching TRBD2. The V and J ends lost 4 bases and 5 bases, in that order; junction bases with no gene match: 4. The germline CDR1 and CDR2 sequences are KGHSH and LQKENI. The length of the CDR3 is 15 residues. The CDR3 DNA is TGTGCCAGCTCACTGCTAGCGGGAGGGGAAGATACGCAGTATTTT. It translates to CASSLLAGGEDTQYF.

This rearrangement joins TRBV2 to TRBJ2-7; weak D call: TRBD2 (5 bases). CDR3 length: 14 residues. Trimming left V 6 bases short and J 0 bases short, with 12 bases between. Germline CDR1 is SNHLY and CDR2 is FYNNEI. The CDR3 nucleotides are TGTGCCAGCAGGCGGGTCGTCCCCTCCTACGAGCAGTACTTC. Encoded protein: CASRRVVPSYEQYF.

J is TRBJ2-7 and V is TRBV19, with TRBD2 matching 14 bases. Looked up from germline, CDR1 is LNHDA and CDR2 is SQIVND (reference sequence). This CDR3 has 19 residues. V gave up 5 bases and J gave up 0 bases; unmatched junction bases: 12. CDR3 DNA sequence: TGTGCCAGTAGTCCGGCGGGGACTAGCGGGAGAGGGGGCTCCTACGAGCAGTACTTC. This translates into CASSPAGTSGRGGSYEQYF.

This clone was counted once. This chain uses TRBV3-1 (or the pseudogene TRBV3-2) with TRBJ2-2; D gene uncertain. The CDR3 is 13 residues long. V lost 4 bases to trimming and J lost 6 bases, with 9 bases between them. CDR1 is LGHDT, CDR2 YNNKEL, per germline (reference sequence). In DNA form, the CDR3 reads TGTGCCAGCAGCCGAATGAGTGCCGGGGAGCTGTTTTTT. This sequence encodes CASSRMSAGELFF.

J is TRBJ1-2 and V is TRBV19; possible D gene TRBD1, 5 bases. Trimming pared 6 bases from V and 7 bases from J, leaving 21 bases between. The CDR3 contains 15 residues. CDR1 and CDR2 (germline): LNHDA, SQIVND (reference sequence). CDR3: CASRPMGTKGFGYTF. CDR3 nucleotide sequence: TGTGCCAGTAGACCGATGGGAACAAAGGGGTTTGGCTACACCTTC.

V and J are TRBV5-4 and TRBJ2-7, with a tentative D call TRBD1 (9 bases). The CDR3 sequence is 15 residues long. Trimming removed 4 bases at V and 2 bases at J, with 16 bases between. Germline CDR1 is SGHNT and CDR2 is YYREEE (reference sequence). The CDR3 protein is CASSPGGTGTYEQYF. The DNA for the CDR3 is TGTGCCAGCAGCCCGGGGGGGACAGGGACCTACGAGCAGTACTTC.

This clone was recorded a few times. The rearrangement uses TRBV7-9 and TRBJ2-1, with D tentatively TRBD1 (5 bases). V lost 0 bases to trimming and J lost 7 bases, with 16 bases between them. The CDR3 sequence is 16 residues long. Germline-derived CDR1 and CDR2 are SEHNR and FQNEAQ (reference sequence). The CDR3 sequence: CASSLAGVPLKNEQFF. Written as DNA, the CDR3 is TGTGCCAGCAGCTTAGCAGGGGTCCCCCTGAAGAATGAGCAGTTCTTC.

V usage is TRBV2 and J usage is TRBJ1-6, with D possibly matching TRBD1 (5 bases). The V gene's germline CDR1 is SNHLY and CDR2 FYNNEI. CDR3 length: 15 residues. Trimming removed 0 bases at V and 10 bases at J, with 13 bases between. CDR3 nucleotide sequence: TGTGCCAGCAGTGAAGCGCGGGGGACGAGGTCACCCCTCCACTTT. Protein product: CASSEARGTRSPLHF.

The CDR3 reads CAIGTSAQETQYF. CDR3 DNA: TGTGCCATCGGGACTAGCGCACAAGAGACCCAGTACTTC. The chain combines TRBV10-3 with TRBJ2-5; 10 bases are a match to TRBD2. Germline values: CDR1 ENHRY, CDR2 SYGVKD. The V segment lost 8 bases and the J segment 2 bases; nucleotides outside the gene matches: 2. There are 13 residues in the CDR3.

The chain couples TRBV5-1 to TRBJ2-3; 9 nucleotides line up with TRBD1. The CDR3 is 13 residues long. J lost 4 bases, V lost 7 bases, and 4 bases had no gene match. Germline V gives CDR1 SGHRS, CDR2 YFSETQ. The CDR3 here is CASRQGVADTQYF. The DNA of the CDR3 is TGCGCCAGCCGACAGGGGGTGGCAGATACGCAGTATTTT.

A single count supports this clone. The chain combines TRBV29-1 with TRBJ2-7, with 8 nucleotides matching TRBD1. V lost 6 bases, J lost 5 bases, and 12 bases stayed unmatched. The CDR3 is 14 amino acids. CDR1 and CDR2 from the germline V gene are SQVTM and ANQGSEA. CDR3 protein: CSVRDRSLEDEQYF. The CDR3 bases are TGCAGCGTCCGGGACAGGAGCCTCGAAGACGAGCAGTACTTC.

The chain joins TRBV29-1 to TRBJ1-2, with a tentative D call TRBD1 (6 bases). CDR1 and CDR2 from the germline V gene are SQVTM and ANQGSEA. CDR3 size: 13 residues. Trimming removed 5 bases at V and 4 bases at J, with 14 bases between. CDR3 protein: CSVQTGLSYGYTF. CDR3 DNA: TGCAGCGTTCAAACAGGGTTGAGCTATGGCTACACCTTC. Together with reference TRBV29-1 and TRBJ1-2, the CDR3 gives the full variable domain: SAVISQKPSRDICQRGTSLTIQCQVDSQVTMMFWYRQQPGQSLTLIATANQGSEATYESGFVIDKFPISRPNLTFSTLTVSNMSPEDSSIYLCSVQTGLSYGYTFGSGTRLTVV.